This is a list of T cell receptor beta chains from one sample in a study of lymphopenia after photon versus proton radiotherapy. TCRdb's copy holds only in-frame clones and misses some; the assay was immunoSEQ multiplex PCR. The data show around 160,000 clones, approximately 90% seen once. The sample was peripheral blood, taken from a patient treated with photon-based radiotherapy. Receptors were obtained from a man between 45 and 60 years old with gastric cancer. CDR3s include the opening cysteine and the closing phenylalanine or tryptophan. D genes are given only for firm matches.

J: TRBJ1-2; V: TRBV27; D: TRBD1; CDR3: CASSLEGAGGYTF
J: TRBJ2-7; V: TRBV7-2; D: NA; CDR3: CASSLGAGYEQYF
J: TRBJ2-7; V: TRBV2; D: NA; CDR3: CASRGNGAYEQYF
J: TRBJ2-1; V: TRBV11-2; D: NA; CDR3: CASSLDGGAGRYNEQFF
J: TRBJ1-2; V: TRBV7-9; D: NA; CDR3: CASGYLRRDYGYTF
J: TRBJ1-5; V: TRBV16; D: NA; CDR3: CASSQLQSNQPQHF
J: TRBJ2-5; V: TRBV6-4; D: TRBD1; CDR3: CASSDSRTGGVETQYF
J: TRBJ1-1; V: TRBV7-8; D: NA; CDR3: CASSSTAGQNTEAFF
J: TRBJ2-1; V: TRBV6-6; D: TRBD1; CDR3: CASSYSQGADNEQFF
J: TRBJ1-5; V: TRBV10-3; D: NA; CDR3: CAISETGSQPQHF
J: TRBJ2-1; V: TRBV27; D: TRBD2; CDR3: CASSLSPGRFYNEQFF
J: TRBJ2-4; V: TRBV19; D: NA; CDR3: CASSMTASLAKNIQYF
J: TRBJ2-1; V: TRBV29-1; D: TRBD1; CDR3: CSVRQGHGDNEQFF
J: TRBJ1-2; V: TRBV2; D: NA; CDR3: CASSLRGGNGYTF
J: TRBJ2-1; V: TRBV7-9; D: TRBD2; CDR3: CASSLGGRALGPYNEQFF
J: TRBJ1-3; V: TRBV5-1; D: NA; CDR3: CASSLVGDSLPSGNTIYF
J: TRBJ1-1; V: TRBV18; D: NA; CDR3: CASSPDVNTEAFF
J: TRBJ1-3; V: TRBV5-1; D: NA; CDR3: CASSLAGKISGNTIYF
J: TRBJ1-1; V: TRBV19; D: TRBD1; CDR3: CATRGQLYTEAFF
J: TRBJ2-7; V: TRBV9; D: NA; CDR3: CASSGSLGYEQYF
J: TRBJ1-1; V: TRBV4-3; D: NA; CDR3: CASSQGMNTEAFF
J: TRBJ2-1; V: TRBV7-3; D: TRBD2; CDR3: CASSLAGVVKEQFF
J: TRBJ2-2; V: TRBV2; D: NA; CDR3: CASSILGTGELFF
J: TRBJ2-1; V: TRBV9; D: TRBD2; CDR3: CASSVPGLADNEQFF
J: TRBJ2-7; V: TRBV19; D: TRBD1; CDR3: CASSSGQVHQF
J: TRBJ2-2; V: TRBV27; D: TRBD2; CDR3: CASGRGTSDTGELFF
J: TRBJ1-4; V: TRBV30; D: NA; CDR3: CAWSGTEWEEKLFF
J: TRBJ1-5; V: TRBV12-5; D: NA; CDR3: CASGLVLGSRNQPQHF
J: TRBJ2-7; V: TRBV6-5; D: TRBD1; CDR3: CASRGGTGFGQYF
J: TRBJ2-7; V: TRBV4-2; D: TRBD2; CDR3: CASSQAATSGVPYEQYF
J: TRBJ2-1; V: TRBV27; D: TRBD2; CDR3: CASSSPGLGNEQFF
J: TRBJ1-5; V: TRBV6-6; D: TRBD1; CDR3: CASSYGGTASNQPQHF
J: TRBJ2-6; V: TRBV19; D: NA; CDR3: CASSLPGVGANVLTF
J: TRBJ1-1; V: TRBV19; D: NA; CDR3: CASKVLGANTEAFF
J: TRBJ2-7; V: TRBV5-1; D: NA; CDR3: CASSRIVGQSEEQYF
J: TRBJ2-5; V: TRBV28; D: NA; CDR3: CASSFGFRLRETQYF
J: TRBJ1-2; V: TRBV2; D: NA; CDR3: CASSEKLGPTGGYTF
J: TRBJ2-3; V: TRBV29-1; D: NA; CDR3: CSVDSGGTDTQYF
J: TRBJ1-3; V: TRBV9; D: NA; CDR3: CASSVNRDSGNTIYF
J: TRBJ1-5; V: TRBV27; D: TRBD1; CDR3: CASSLRQGANGNQPQHF
J: TRBJ2-2; V: TRBV14; D: NA; CDR3: CASSQDGPRTGELFF
J: TRBJ2-3; V: TRBV5-1; D: NA; CDR3: CASSLTGAVADTQYF
J: TRBJ2-7; V: TRBV20-1; D: NA; CDR3: CSATTSYEQYF
J: TRBJ1-1; V: TRBV2; D: NA; CDR3: CASSLIGVNTEAFF